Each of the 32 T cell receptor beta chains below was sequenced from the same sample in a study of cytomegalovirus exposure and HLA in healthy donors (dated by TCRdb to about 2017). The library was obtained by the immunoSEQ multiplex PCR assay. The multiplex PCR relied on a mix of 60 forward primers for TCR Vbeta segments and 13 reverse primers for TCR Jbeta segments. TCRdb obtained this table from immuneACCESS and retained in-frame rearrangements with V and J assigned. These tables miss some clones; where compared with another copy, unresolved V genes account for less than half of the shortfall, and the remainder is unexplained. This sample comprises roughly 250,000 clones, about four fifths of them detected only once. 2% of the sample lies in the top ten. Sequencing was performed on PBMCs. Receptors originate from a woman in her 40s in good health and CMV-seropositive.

CDR3 loop: CASSISLHGSRRANEKLFF. DNA for the CDR3: TGTGCCAGTAGTATATCCCTTCACGGCTCCCGACGGGCTAATGAAAAACTGTTTTTT. The chain recombines TRBV19 with TRBJ1-4; D ambiguous. The V end lost 2 bases, the J end lost 3 bases, and 22 bases lay between the germline ends. From germline, CDR1 is LNHDA and CDR2 SQIVND (reference sequence). This CDR3 contains 19 residues.

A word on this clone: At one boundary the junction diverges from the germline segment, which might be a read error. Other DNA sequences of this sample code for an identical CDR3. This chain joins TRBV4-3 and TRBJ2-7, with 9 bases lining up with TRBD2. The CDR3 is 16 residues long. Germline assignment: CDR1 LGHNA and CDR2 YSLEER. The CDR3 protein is CASSQEGTSRSSEQYF. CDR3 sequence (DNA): TGCGCCAGCAGCCAAGAAGGGACTAGCCGTTCCTCCGAGCAGTACTTC.

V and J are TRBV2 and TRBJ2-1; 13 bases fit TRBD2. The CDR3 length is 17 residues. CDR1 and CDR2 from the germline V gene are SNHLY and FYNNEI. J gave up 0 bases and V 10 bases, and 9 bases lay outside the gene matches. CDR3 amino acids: CAKRLAGGPSSYNEQFF. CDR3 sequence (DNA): TGTGCCAAAAGACTAGCGGGGGGCCCCAGCTCCTACAATGAGCAGTTCTTC.

In nucleotides, the CDR3 is TGTGCCAGTAGTACAGCGGGAACGGGTGAGCAGTACTTC. This translates into CASSTAGTGEQYF. The chain carries TRBV19 and TRBJ2-7, with 7 bases lining up with TRBD2. The CDR3 loop spans 13 amino acids. V trimming: 4 bases; J trimming: 7 bases; junction bases outside the gene matches: 7. CDR1 and CDR2 (germline): LNHDA, SQIVND (reference sequence).

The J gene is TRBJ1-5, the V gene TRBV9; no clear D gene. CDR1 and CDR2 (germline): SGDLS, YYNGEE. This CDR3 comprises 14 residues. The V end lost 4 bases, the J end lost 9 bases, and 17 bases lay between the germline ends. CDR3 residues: CASSREVGTAPQHF. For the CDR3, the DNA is TGTGCCAGCAGCCGCGAGGTGGGTACCGCGCCCCAGCATTTT.

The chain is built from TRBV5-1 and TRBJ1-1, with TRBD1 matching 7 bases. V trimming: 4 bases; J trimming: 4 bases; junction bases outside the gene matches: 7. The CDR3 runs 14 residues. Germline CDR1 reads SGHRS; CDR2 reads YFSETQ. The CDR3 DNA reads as TGCGCCAGCAGCCCAGGGGGAGCAGGCACTGAAGCTTTCTTT. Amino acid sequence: CASSPGGAGTEAFF.

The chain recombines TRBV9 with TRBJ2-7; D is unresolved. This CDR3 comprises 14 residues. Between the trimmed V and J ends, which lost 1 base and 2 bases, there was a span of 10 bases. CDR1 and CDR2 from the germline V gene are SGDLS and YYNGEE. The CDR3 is CASSVLAVPYEQYF. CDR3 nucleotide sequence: TGTGCCAGCAGCGTACTGGCGGTCCCCTACGAGCAGTACTTC.

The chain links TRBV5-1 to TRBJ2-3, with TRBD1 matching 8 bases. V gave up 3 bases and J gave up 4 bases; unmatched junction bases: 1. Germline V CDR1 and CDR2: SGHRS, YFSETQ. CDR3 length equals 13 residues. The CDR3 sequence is CASSWGQADTQYF. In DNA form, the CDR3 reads TGCGCCAGCAGCTGGGGACAGGCAGATACGCAGTATTTT.

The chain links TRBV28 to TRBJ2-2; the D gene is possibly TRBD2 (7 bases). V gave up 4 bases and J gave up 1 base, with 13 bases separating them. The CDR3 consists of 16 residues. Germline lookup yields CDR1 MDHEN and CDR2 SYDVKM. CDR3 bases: TGTGCCAGCAGTTCGGGGGGCGCAGAGAACACCGGGGAGCTGTTTTTT. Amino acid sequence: CASSSGGAENTGELFF.

CDR3 amino acids: CASSQSSDGLSYEQYF. In DNA, the CDR3 is TGCGCCAGCAGCCAGTCAAGTGACGGACTCTCCTACGAGCAGTACTTC. V gene TRBV4-1 combines with J gene TRBJ2-7; D perhaps matches TRBD2 (5 bases). The CDR3 spans 16 residues. Deletions cut 3 bases from V and 0 bases from J, with 15 bases between. Germline V gene sequence: CDR1 MGHRA, CDR2 YSYEKL.

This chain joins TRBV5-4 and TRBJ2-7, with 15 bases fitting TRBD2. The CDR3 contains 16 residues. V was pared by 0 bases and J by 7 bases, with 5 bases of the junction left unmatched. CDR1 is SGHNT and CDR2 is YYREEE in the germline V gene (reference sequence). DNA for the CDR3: TGTGCCAGCAGCTTGGGGGGACTAGCGGGAGGTTTAGAGCAGTACTTC. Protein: CASSLGGLAGGLEQYF.

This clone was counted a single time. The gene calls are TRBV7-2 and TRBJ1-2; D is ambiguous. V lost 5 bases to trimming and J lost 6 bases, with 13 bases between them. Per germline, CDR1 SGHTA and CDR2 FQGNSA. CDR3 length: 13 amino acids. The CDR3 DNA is TGTGCCAGCAGCCATAGCCCGACCGATGGCTACACCTTC. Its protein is CASSHSPTDGYTF.

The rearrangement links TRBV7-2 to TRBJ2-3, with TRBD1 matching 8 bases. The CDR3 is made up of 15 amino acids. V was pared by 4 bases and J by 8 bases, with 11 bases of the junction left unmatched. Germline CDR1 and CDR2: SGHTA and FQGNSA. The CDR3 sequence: CASSSGTGRVRTQYF. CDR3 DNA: TGTGCCAGCAGCTCCGGGACAGGAAGGGTGCGTACGCAGTATTTT.

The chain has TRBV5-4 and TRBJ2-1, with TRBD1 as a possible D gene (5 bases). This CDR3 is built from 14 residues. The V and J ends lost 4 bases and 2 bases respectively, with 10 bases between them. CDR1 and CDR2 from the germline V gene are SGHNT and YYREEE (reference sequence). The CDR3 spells CASSPVGPYNEQFF. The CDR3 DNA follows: TGTGCCAGCAGCCCCGTGGGGCCCTACAATGAGCAGTTCTTC.

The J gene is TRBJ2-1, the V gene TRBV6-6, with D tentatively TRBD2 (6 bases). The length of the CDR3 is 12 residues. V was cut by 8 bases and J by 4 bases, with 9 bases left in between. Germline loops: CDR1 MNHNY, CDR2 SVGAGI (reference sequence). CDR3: CASGRTYNEQFF. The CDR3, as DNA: TGTGCCAGCGGGAGGACATACAATGAGCAGTTCTTC.

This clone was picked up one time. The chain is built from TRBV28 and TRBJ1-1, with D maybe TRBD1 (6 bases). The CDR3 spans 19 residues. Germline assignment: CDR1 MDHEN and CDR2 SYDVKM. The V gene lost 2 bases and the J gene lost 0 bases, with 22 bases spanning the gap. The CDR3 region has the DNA TGTGCCAGCAGTTTACCCGGGGAGGGGGAAGTCCTCATGAACACTGAAGCTTTCTTT. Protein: CASSLPGEGEVLMNTEAFF.

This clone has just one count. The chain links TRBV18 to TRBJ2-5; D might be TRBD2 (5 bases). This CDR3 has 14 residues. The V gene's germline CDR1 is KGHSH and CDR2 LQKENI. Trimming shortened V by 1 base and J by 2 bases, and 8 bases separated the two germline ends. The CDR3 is CASSPLPGQETQYF. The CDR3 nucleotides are TGTGCCAGCTCACCACTTCCGGGACAAGAGACCCAGTACTTC.

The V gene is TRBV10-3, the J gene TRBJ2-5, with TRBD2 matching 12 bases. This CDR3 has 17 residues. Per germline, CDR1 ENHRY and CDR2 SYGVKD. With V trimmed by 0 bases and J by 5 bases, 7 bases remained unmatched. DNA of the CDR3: TGTGCCATCAGTGAGTCTGGCCTAGCGGGAGGGCATGAGACCCAGTACTTC. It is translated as CAISESGLAGGHETQYF.

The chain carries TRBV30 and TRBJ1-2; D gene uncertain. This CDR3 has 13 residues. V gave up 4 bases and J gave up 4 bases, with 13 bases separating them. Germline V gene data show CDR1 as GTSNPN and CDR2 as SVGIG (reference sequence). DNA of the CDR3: TGTGCCTGGACTGTGGGTGGAGGCTATGGCTACACCTTC. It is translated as CAWTVGGGYGYTF.

This CDR3 reads CASSLATQGSEQYF. CDR3 coding DNA: TGTGCCAGCAGCTTAGCTACCCAGGGCTCCGAGCAGTACTTC. The J gene is TRBJ2-7, the V gene TRBV11-2; D might be TRBD1 (5 bases). The germline V gene encodes CDR1 SGHAT and CDR2 FQNNGV. This CDR3 comprises 14 residues. Trimming stripped 1 base from V and 6 bases from J, with 13 bases between. The entire variable domain, with the rest obtained from reference TRBV11-2 and TRBJ2-7, is as follows: EAGVAQSPRYKIIEKRQSVAFWCNPISGHATLYWYQQILGQGPKLLIQFQNNGVVDDSQLPKDRFSAERLKGVDSTLKIQPAKLEDSAVYLCASSLATQGSEQYFGPGTRLTVT.

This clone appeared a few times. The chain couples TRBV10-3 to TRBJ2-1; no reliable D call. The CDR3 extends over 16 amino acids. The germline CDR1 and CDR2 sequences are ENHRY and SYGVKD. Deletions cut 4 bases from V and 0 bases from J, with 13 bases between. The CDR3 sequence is CAISGVLGLSYNEQFF. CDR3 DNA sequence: TGTGCCATCAGTGGGGTGCTGGGCCTCTCCTACAATGAGCAGTTCTTC.

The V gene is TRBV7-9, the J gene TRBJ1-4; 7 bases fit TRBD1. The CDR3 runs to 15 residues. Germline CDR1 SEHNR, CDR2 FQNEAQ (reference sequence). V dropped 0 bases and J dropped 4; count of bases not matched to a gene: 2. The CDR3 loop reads CASSLAQGGNEKLFF. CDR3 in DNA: TGTGCCAGCAGCTTAGCGCAGGGGGGTAATGAAAAACTGTTTTTT.

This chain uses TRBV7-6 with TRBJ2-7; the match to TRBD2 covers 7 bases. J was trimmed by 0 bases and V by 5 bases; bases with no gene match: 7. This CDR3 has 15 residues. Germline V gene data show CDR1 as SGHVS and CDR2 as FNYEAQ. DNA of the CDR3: TGTGCCAGCAGCCGACTAGCCGTGAGCTCCTACGAGCAGTACTTC. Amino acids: CASSRLAVSSYEQYF.

The DNA for the CDR3 is TGCAGTGGGGACAGGGGAAATGAGCAGTTCTTC. Encoded protein: CSGDRGNEQFF. The chain is built from TRBV20-1 and TRBJ2-1, with 10 positions matching TRBD1. Germline V lookup: CDR1 DFQATT, CDR2 SNEGSKA (reference sequence). The CDR3 has 11 amino acids. The V gene end was trimmed by 7 bases and the J gene end by 7 bases; junction bases not matched to a gene: 1.

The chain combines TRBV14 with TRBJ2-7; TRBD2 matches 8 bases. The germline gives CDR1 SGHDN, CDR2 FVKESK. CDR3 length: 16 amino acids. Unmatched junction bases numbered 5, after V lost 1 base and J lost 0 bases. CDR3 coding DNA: TGTGCCAGCAGCCAAGTCGGCGGGACTAGCTCCTACGAGCAGTACTTC. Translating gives CASSQVGGTSSYEQYF.

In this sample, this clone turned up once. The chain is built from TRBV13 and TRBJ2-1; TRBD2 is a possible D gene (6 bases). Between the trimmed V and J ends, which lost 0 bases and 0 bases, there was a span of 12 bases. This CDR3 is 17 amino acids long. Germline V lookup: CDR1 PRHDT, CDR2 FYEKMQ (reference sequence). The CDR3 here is CASSLGSGLSSYNEQFF. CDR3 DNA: TGTGCCAGCAGCTTAGGCAGCGGGTTGAGCTCCTACAATGAGCAGTTCTTC.

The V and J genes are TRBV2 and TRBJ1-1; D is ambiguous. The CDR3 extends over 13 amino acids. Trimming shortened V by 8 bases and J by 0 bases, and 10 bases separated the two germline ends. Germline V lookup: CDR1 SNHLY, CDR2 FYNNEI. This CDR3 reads CASLREMNTEAFF. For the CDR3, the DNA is TGTGCCAGCCTTAGGGAGATGAACACTGAAGCTTTCTTT.

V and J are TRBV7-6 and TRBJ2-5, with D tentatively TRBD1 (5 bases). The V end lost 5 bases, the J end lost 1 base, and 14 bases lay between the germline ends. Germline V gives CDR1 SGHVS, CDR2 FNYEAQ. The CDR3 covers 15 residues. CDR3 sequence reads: CASSPLGALQETQYF. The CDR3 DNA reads TGTGCCAGCAGCCCTCTAGGGGCCCTCCAAGAGACCCAGTACTTC.

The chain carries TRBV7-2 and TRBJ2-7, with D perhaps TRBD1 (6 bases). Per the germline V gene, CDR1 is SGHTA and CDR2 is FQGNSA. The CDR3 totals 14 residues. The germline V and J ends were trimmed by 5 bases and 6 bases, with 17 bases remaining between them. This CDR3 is CASSAVGLGGEQYF. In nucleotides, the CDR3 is TGTGCCAGCAGCGCCGTAGGGCTAGGGGGCGAGCAGTACTTC. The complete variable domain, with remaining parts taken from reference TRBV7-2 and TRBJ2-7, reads GAGVSQSPSNKVTEKGKDVELRCDPISGHTALYWYRQSLGQGLEFLIYFQGNSAPDKSGLPSDRFSAERTGGSVSTLTIQRTQQEDSAVYLCASSAVGLGGEQYFGPGTRLTVT.

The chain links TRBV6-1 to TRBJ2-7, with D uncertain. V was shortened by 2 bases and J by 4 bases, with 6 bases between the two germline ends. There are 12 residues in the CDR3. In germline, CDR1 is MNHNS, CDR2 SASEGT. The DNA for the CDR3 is TGTGCCAGCAGTGAAAACAGATACGAGCAGTACTTC. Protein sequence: CASSENRYEQYF.

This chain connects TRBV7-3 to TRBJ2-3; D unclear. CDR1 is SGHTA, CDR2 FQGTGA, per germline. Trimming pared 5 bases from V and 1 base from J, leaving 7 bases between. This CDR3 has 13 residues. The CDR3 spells CASSATGTDTQYF. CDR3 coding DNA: TGTGCCAGCAGCGCGACTGGCACAGATACGCAGTATTTT.

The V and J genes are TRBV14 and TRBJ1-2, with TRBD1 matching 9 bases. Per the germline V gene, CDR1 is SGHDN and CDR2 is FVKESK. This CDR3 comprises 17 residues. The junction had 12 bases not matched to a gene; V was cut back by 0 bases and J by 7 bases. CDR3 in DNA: TGTGCCAGCAGCCAAGATTTGGCTGGGACAGGGATCTCTGGCTACACCTTC. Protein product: CASSQDLAGTGISGYTF.